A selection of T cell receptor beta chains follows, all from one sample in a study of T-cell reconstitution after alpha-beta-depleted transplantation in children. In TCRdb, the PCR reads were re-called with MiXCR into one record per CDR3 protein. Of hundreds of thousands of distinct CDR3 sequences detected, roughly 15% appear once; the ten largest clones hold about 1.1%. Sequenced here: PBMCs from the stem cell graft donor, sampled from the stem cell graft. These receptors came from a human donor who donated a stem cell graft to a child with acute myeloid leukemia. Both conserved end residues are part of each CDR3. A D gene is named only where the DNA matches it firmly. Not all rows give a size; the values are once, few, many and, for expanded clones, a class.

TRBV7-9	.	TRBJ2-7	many	TGTGCCAGCAGCCGTGCCCCCTACGAGCAGTACTTC	CASSRAPYEQYF
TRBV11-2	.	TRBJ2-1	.	TGTGCCAGCAGCCCAGGTGGGGGGGCCGGGAATGAGCAGTTCTTC	CASSPGGGAGNEQFF
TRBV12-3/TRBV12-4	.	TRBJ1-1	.	TGTGCCAGCAGGGAGGGGGTGCGCTCGGTGGTCTTT	CASREGVRSVVF
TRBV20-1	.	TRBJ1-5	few	TGCAGTGCTAGAGATTTGGGATGGGATCAGCCCCAGCATTTT	CSARDLGWDQPQHF
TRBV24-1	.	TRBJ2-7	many	TGTGCCACCAGTGACCCTGGACGGAACTCCTACGAGCAGTACTTC	CATSDPGRNSYEQYF
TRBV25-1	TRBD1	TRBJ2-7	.	TGTGCCAGCAGCCGGGACAGGGATAACGACGAGCAGTACTTC	CASSRDRDNDEQYF
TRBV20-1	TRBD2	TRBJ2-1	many	TGCAGTGCTAGGGCCGAGCGGGGGCCCCCCTACAATGAGCAGTTCTTC	CSARAERGPPYNEQFF
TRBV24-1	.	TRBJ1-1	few	TGTGCCACCAGTGGGTCAGGACTGAACACTGAAGCTTTCTTT	CATSGSGLNTEAFF
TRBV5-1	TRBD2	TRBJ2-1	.	TGCGCCAGCAGCCACTATGGCGGGGGGGACTACTACAATGAGCAGTTCTTC	CASSHYGGGDYYNEQFF
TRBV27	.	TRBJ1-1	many	TGTGCCAGCACTTCCCTCGGGACGAACACTGAAGCTTTCTTT	CASTSLGTNTEAFF
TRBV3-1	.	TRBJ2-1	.	TGTGCCAGCAGCCAAGATCTGGGGGTCATTGAGCAGTTCTTC	CASSQDLGVIEQFF
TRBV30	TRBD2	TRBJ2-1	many	TGTGCCTGGAGCTGGACTAGCGGGGGTAACAATGAGCAGTTCTTC	CAWSWTSGGNNEQFF
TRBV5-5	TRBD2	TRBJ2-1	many	TGTGCCAGCAGCTTGTATAGCGGGGGGGGCAATGAGCAGTTCTTC	CASSLYSGGGNEQFF
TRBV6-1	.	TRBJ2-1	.	TGTGCCAGCACCCGGGACACTCTTAACAATGAGCAGTTCTTC	CASTRDTLNNEQFF
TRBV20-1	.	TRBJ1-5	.	TGCAGTGCTAGAGGCGAGCAGGGCCCGACCTATCAGCGCCAGCATTTT	CSARGEQGPTYQRQHF
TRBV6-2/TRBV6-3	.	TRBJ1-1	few	TGTGCCAGCAGTTACTCGAGGGTAAACACTGAAGCTTTCTTT	CASSYSRVNTEAFF
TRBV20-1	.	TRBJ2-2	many	TGCAGTGCTAGTGGCCTCGGGGGAGGCGGGGAGCTGTTTTTT	CSASGLGGGGELFF
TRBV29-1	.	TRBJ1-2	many	TGCAGCGTTGAAGAAAACAGAAATGGCTACACCTTC	CSVEENRNGYTF
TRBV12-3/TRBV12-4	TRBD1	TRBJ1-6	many	TGTGCCAGCAGCCAGACCGGGACAGGGCACTTACCCCTCCACTTT	CASSQTGTGHLPLHF
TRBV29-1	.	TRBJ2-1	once	TGCAGCGGTTTGAACCCTGGACAGATAATAACCCACAATGAGCAGTTCTTC	CSGLNPGQIITHNEQFF
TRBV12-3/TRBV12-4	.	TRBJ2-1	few	TGTGCCAGCTTATCCAGTGGCAATGAGCAGTTCTTC	CASLSSGNEQFF
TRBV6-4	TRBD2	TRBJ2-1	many	TGTGCCAGCAGTGCATTAGGCGGGGGGGCTAACTACAATGAGCAGTTCTTC	CASSALGGGANYNEQFF
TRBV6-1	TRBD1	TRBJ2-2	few	TGTGCCAGCAGCCTCCGGAGACAGGGTTACACCGGGGAGCTGTTTTTT	CASSLRRQGYTGELFF
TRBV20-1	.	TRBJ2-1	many	TGCAGTGCTAGGATGCCTGGGTTTGACAACAATGAGCAGTTCTTC	CSARMPGFDNNEQFF
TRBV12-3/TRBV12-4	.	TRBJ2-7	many	TGTGCCAGCAGTTTTGGGGATGCAAGCTACGAGCAGTACTTC	CASSFGDASYEQYF
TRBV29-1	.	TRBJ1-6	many	TGCAGCGTTGTGGAAGGGAATTCACCCCTCCACTTT	CSVVEGNSPLHF
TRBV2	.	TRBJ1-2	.	TGTGCCAGCAGTGATCGGGCCGTTTACGGCTACACCTTC	CASSDRAVYGYTF
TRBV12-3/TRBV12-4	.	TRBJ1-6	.	TGTGCCAGCAGTTACTCGACAGGTGAATCACCCCTCCACTTT	CASSYSTGESPLHF
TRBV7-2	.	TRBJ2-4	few	TGTGCCAGCAGCACTGACCCGGGGAACATTCAGTACTTC	CASSTDPGNIQYF
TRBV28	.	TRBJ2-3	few	TGTGCCAGCAGTTTAAACCCGGGTTTCACAGATACGCAGTATTTT	CASSLNPGFTDTQYF
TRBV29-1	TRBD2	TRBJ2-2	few	TGCAGCGTGAAGACTAGCGGGGGGCACACCGGGGAGCTGTTTTTT	CSVKTSGGHTGELFF
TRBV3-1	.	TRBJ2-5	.	TGTGCCAGCAGCCACGAACTACCGGGAGCTCAAGAGACCCAGTACTTC	CASSHELPGAQETQYF
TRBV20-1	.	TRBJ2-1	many	TGCAGTGCTAGAGAAGGAGCGGGCGACAATGAGCAGTTCTTC	CSAREGAGDNEQFF
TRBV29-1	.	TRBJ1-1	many	TGCAGCGTGTCCAGGAGGACCGAAGCTTTCTTT	CSVSRRTEAFF
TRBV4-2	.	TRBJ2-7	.	TGTGCCAGCAGCGCCCGGGACACCTTGCAGCAGTACTTC	CASSARDTLQQYF
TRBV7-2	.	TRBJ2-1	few	TGTGCCAGCAGGATGGGAGGGGGCTTCTACAATGAGCAGTTCTTC	CASRMGGGFYNEQFF
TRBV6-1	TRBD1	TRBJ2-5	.	TGTGCCAGCAGTGAACGACAGGGTTGGTACCAAGAGACCCAGTACTTC	CASSERQGWYQETQYF
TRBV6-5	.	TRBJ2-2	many	TGTGCCAGCGGTTCCGGGGAGCTGTTTTTT	CASGSGELFF